This entry is about one T cell receptor (beta chain). The data stem from a study of Ad26.COV2.S vaccination and SARS-CoV-2 variants. Clones were read by immunoSEQ multiplex PCR, and TCRdb kept only the in-frame ones, dropping some. The sample has more than 300,000 clones; about 88% are singletons. Germline V gives CDR1 MNHEY, CDR2 SVGAGI. The CDR3 contains 15 residues. V was shortened by 0 bases and J by 1 base, with 6 bases between the two germline ends. Sample treatment: 15 to 20 received Ad26.COV2.S at low or high dose, single or two shots; about 5 received placebo; per-sample allocation not given. Day 63 following the first vaccine or placebo injection was when the samples were taken.

This TCR derives from a person aged 18 to 59 who received the Ad26.COV2.S COVID-19 vaccine or a placebo. Sequences were derived from peripheral blood, sampled in a trial of Ad26.COV2.S vaccine versus placebo. J is TRBJ2-2 and V is TRBV6-5; unclear D gene. The CDR3: CASSYSWENTGELFF. CDR3 DNA sequence: TGTGCCAGCAGTTACTCATGGGAGAACACCGGGGAGCTGTTTTTT.